This paragraph reports one T cell receptor (beta chain). Its antigen is as yet unknown. These data come from a study of cytomegalovirus exposure and HLA in healthy donors. Overall study results and limits: In vitro work confirmed that a few CMV-associated chains recognize CMV antigens. The tendency of first-cohort TCR clusters to co-occur in the 100 to 150 validation repertoires emerged from a later analysis.

Assay: immunoSEQ multiplex PCR; the TCRdb copy retains only in-frame clones and omits some. The sample has approximately 97,000 clones; 85% to 95% are singletons. This sequence was found in a woman in her late teens or twenties in good health and CMV-seronegative. Sequencing was carried out using PBMCs.

CDR3 coding DNA: TGCGCCAGCAGCTTACACTCCGGACAGGGGGCAGGAGATACGCAGTATTTT. Translating it yields CASSLHSGQGAGDTQYF. The J gene is TRBJ2-3, the V gene TRBV5-1, with 11 bases matching TRBD1. The CDR3 sequence is 17 residues long. J gave up 5 bases and V 2 bases, and 10 bases lay outside the gene matches. Germline values: CDR1 SGHRS, CDR2 YFSETQ.